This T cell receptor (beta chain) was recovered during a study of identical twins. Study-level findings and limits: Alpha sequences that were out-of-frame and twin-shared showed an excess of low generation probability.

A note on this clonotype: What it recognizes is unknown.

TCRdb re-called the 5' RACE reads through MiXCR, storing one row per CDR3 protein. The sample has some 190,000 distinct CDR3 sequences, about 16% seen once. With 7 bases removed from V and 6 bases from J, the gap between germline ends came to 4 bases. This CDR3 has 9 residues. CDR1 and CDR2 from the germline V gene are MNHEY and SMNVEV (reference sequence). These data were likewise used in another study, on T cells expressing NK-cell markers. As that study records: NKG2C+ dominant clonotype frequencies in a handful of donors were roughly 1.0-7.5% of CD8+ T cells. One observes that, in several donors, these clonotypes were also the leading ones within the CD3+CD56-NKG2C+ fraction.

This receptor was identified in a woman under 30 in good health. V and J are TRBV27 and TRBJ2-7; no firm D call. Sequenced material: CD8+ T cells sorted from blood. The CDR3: CASKVEQYF. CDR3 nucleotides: TGTGCCAGCAAGGTCGAGCAGTACTTC.